This T cell receptor (beta chain) was identified during a study of T cell responses to AZD1222 COVID-19 vaccine. The V end was cut by 2 bases, the J end by 5 bases, with 12 bases between. Germline lookup yields CDR1 MNHEY and CDR2 SMNVEV (reference sequence). The CDR3 totals 14 residues. Repertoires were generated with immunoSEQ multiplex PCR, while TCRdb's copy carries only in-frame clones and drops some. The table has approximately 180,000 clones, approximately 94% seen once. The chain employs TRBV27 and TRBJ1-2; a possible D gene is TRBD1 (6 bases). The TCR sequence derives from an adult who received the MenACWY meningococcal vaccine as a control. The sample was peripheral blood, taken 28 days after the second dose of the MenACWY control vaccine. The CDR3 nucleotides read TGTGCCAGCAGTTTAACAGGGCGAGAATATGGCTACACCTTC. Protein product: CASSLTGREYGYTF.